This section outlines one T cell receptor (beta chain) sequence together with its context. The antigen remains undetermined. The genes are named according to mouse. The read ends 1 residue shy of where the CDR3 ends; the end is completed using the germline J gene. The data were obtained in a study of tissue T cells after allogeneic stem cell transplantation. Germline CDR1 NSQYPW, CDR2 LRSPGD (reference sequence). After removal of 5 bases from V and 4 bases from J, the junction contained 1 base not matched to a gene. The CDR3 has 13 residues. CDR3 sequences, V/J genes, frequencies and template counts came from survey-depth TCRbeta sequencing. Clones were read by immunoSEQ multiplex PCR, and TCRdb kept only the in-frame ones, dropping some. The data contain almost 2,500 clones, approximately 62% of them singletons. Study outcomes and limitations: Anatomically similar tissues had similar TCR repertoires within each patient. Few T cell clones were shared across patients, but motif clusters showed tissue-specific shared signatures. In patients and mice, blood and spleen missed much of tissue repertoire.

The TCR originated in a female BALB/c mouse in good health. The mouse line has the MHC haplotype H2-d. The chain employs TRBV1 and TRBJ2-4, with 9 positions matching TRBD1. Sample: gut tissue. Incomplete CDR3 DNA: TGCACCTGCAGTAGGACAGGGGAAAACACCTTGTAC. It encodes CTCSRTGENTLY. In full, the CDR3 reads CTCSRTGENTLYF. The complete variable domain, with remaining parts taken from reference TRBV1 and TRBJ2-4, reads VTLLEQNPRWRLVPRGQAVNLRCILKNSQYPWMSWYQQDLQKQLQWLFTLRSPGDKEVKSLPGADYLATRVTDTELRLQVANMSQGRTLYCTCSRTGENTLYFGAGTRLSVL.